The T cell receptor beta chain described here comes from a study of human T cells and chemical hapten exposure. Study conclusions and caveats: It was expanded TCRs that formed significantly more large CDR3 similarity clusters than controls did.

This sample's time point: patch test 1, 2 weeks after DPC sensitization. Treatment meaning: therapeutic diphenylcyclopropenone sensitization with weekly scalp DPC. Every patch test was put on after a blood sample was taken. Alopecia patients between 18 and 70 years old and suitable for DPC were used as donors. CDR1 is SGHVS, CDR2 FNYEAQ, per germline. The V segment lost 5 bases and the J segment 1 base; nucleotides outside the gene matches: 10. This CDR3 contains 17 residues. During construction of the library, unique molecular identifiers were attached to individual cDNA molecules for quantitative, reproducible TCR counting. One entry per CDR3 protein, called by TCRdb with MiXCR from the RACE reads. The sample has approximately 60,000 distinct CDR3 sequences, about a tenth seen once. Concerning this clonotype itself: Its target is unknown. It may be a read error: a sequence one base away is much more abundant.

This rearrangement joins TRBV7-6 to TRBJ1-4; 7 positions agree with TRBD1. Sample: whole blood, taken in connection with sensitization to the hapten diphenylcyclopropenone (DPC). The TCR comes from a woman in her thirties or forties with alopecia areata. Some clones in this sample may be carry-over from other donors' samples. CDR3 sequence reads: CASSQLQGTETNEKLFF. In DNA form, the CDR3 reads TGTGCCAGCAGCCAGCTACAGGGGACGGAAACTAATGAAAAACTGTTTTTT. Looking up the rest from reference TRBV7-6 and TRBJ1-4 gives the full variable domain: GAGVSQSPRYKVTKRGQDVALRCDPISGHVSLYWYRQALGQGPEFLTYFNYEAQQDKSGLPNDRFSAERPEGSISTLTIQRTEQRDSAMYRCASSQLQGTETNEKLFFGSGTQLSVL.